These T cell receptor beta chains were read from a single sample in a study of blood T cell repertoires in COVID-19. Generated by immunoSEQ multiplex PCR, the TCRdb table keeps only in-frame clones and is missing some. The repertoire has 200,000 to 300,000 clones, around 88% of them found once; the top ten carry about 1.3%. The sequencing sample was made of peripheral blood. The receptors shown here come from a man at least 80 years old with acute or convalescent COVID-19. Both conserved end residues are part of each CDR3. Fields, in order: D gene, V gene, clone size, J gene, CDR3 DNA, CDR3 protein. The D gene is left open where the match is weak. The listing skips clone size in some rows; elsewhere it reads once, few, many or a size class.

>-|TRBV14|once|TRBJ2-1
TGTGCCAGCAGCCAAGGTACGGGATTTTACCCTTCCTACAATGAGCAGTTCTTC
CASSQGTGFYPSYNEQFF
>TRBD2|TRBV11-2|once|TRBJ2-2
TGTGCCAGCAGCATCGGGACTACGAACACCGGGGAGCTGTTTTTT
CASSIGTTNTGELFF
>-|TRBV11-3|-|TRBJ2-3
TGTGCCAGCAGCTCCGGGGTGGGTCGGGGAGATACGCAGTATTTT
CASSSGVGRGDTQYF
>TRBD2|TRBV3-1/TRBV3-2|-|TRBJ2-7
TGTGCCAGCAGCGGTCTAGCGGGGACGTACGAGCAGTACTTC
CASSGLAGTYEQYF
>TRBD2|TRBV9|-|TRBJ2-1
TGTGCCAGCAGCGCGAGCGGGAAAAATGAGCAGTTCTTC
CASSASGKNEQFF
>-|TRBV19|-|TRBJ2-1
TGTGCCAGTTCTTGGGGGCGGGGGCCTAGCTCCTACAATGAGCAGTTCTTC
CASSWGRGPSSYNEQFF
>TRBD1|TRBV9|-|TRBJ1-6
TGTGCCAGCAGCATCAAAGGGGACAGTAATTCACCCCTCCACTTT
CASSIKGDSNSPLHF
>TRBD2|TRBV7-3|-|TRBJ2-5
TGTGCCAGCAGCTTAACTCCGGGGGTCACCGGGAGGGAGACCCAGTACTTC
CASSLTPGVTGRETQYF
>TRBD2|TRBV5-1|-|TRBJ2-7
TGCGCCAGCAGCCCCCAGGCGGGGGGCCTGATCTTCGAGCAGTACTTC
CASSPQAGGLIFEQYF
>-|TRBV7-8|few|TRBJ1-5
TGTGCCAGCAGCTTAAGGGGTGATCAGCCCCAGCATTTT
CASSLRGDQPQHF
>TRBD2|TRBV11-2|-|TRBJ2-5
TGTGCCAGCAGCTCCACAACTTTAGCGGGAGGGCTTGAGACCCAGTACTTC
CASSSTTLAGGLETQYF
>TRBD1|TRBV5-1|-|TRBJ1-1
TGCGCCAGCAGCACGGGACAGGCGAACACTGAAGCTTTCTTT
CASSTGQANTEAFF
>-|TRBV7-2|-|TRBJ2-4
TGTGCCAGCAGCTTAGCGCGGGGGCGATTAGGAAACATTCAGTACTTC
CASSLARGRLGNIQYF
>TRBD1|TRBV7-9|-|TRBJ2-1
TGTGCCAGCAGCAAATGGACAGGGAATGAGCAGTTCTTC
CASSKWTGNEQFF
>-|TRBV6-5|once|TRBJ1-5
TGTGCCAGCAGAACACAGGGCGGCAATCAGCCCCAGCATTTT
CASRTQGGNQPQHF
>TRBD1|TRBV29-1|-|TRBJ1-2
TGCAGCGTTCGGGACAGGGGGCCTGGCTACACCTTC
CSVRDRGPGYTF
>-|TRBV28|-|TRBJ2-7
TGTGCCAGCAGCCCCCTGGGGCTTACGAACTACGAGCAGTACTTC
CASSPLGLTNYEQYF
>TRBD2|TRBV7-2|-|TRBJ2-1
TGTGCCAGCAGCAAGTGGGCTAGCGGGAGTGGGTACAATGAGCAGTTCTTC
CASSKWASGSGYNEQFF
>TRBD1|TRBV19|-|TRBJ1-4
TGTGCCAGTGAAGGACAGGGGGCAACTAATGAAAAACTGTTTTTT
CASEGQGATNEKLFF
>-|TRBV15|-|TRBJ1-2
TGTGCCACCAGCACCGCAGGGGAAACCCTCGGCTACACCTTC
CATSTAGETLGYTF
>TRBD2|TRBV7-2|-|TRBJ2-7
TGTGCCAGCAGCCTCAGAGCTAGCGGACTTTCCTACGAGCAGTACTTC
CASSLRASGLSYEQYF
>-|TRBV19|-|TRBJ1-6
TGTGCCAGTACAACAGCTGTTCTTATCCGTTCACCCCTCCACTTT
CASTTAVLIRSPLHF
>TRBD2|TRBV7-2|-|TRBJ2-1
TGTGCCAGCAGCGCGGGACTAGCGGGGGGGCAGAATGAGCAGTTCTTC
CASSAGLAGGQNEQFF
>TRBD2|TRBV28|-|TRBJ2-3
TGTGCCAGCTCCCCGGGCGGGAGCTCAGATACGCAGTATTTT
CASSPGGSSDTQYF
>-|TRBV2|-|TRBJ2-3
TGTGCCAGCAGATCGGGCAGGGGTACAGATACGCAGTATTTT
CASRSGRGTDTQYF
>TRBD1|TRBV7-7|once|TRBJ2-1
TGTGCCAGCAGCCAACCTGGACAGGGTTACAATGAGCAGTTCTTC
CASSQPGQGYNEQFF
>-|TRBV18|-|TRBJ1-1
TGTGCCAGCTCAGCGTCTCAGAACACTGAAGCTTTCTTT
CASSASQNTEAFF
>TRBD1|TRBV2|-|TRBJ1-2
TGTGCCAGCAGTGAGGACAGGGACTATGGCTACACCTTC
CASSEDRDYGYTF
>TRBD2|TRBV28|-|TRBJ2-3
TGTGCCACCTCGCGGGCCAGCGGGAGGACTAGCACAGATACGCAGTATTTT
CATSRASGRTSTDTQYF
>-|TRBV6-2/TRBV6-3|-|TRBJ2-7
TGTGCCAGCAGTCCCTGGCTAGCCTACGAGCAGTACTTC
CASSPWLAYEQYF
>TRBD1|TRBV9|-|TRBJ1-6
TGTGCCAGCAGCGTAACAGGGGGCGATTCACCCCTCCACTTT
CASSVTGGDSPLHF